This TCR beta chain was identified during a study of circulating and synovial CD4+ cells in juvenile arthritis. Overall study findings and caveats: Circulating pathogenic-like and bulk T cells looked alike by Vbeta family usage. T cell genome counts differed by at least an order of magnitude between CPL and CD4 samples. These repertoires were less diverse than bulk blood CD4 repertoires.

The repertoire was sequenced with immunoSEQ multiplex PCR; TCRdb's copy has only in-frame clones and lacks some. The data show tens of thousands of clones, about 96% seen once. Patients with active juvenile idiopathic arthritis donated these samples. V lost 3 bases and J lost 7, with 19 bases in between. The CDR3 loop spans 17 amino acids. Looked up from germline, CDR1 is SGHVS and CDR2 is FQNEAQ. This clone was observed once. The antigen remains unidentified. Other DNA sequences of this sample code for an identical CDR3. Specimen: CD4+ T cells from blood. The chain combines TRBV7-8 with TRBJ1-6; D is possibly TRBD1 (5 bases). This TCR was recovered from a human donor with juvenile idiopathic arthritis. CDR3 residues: CASSFLVGGMGNSPLHF. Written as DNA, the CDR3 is TGTGCCAGCAGCTTCCTTGTCGGGGGGATGGGGAATTCACCCCTCCACTTT.